Listed here are 7 T cell receptor beta chains from one sample, sequenced in a study of CD8+ T cells in alopecia areata (dated by TCRdb to between 2017 and 2018). Libraries were prepared through the immunoSEQ multiplex PCR assay. RNA was extracted from all samples and reverse transcribed into cDNA as template for TCR sequencing. The source is immuneACCESS, and TCRdb retained only in-frame sequences with V and J called. Part of the clones is not carried over; for the studies checked, unresolved V genes explain less than half of this, and the remainder is unexplained. In all, the sample holds roughly 150,000 clones, and about 56% of those were seen once. The ten largest clones take up less than 20% of the sample. In light of the paper, this sample's time point label describes: more than 3 weeks on oral tofacitinib. The treatment or condition label corresponds to: oral pan-JAK inhibitor, 5-10 mg twice daily.

The sequencing here drew on CD8+ T cells sorted from blood, taken at week 4, from a patient treated with tofacitinib. These receptors all come from a human donor with alopecia areata.

This rearrangement joins TRBV27 to TRBJ1-2; TRBD1 is a possible D gene (6 bases). V was clipped by 1 base and J by 6 bases, with 12 bases between them. Germline V gene lookup returns CDR1 MNHEY and CDR2 SMNVEV (reference sequence). This CDR3 comprises 14 residues. DNA of the CDR3: TGTGCCAGCAGTTTATTGGGTAGGGACAATGGCTACACCTTC. It codes for CASSLLGRDNGYTF.

The rearrangement joins TRBV27 to TRBJ1-5; perhaps TRBD1 as D (5 bases). Germline loops: CDR1 MNHEY, CDR2 SMNVEV (reference sequence). The V gene lost 6 bases and the J gene lost 3 bases, with 12 bases spanning the gap. CDR3 length: 14 amino acids. CDR3 sequence reads: CASSAMGVNQPQHF. CDR3 in DNA: TGTGCCAGCAGCGCCATGGGGGTCAATCAGCCCCAGCATTTT.

This clone was counted between two and nine times. A much larger clonotype is one base distant, so this may be a read error. The chain couples TRBV19 to TRBJ2-1, with 10 bases that match TRBD2. Looked up from germline, CDR1 is LNHDA and CDR2 is SQIVND (reference sequence). The CDR3 has 16 amino acids. The CDR3 sequence: CASSIVPSGGWNERFF. As DNA, the CDR3 is TGTGCCAGTAGTATAGTGCCTAGCGGGGGTTGGAATGAGCGGTTCTTC.

The chain combines TRBV27 with TRBJ1-5, with D tentatively TRBD1 (5 bases). Trimming shortened V by 3 bases and J by 3 bases, and 9 bases separated the two germline ends. This CDR3 contains 14 residues. Germline assignment: CDR1 MNHEY and CDR2 SMNVEV (reference sequence). The CDR3: CASSLRDPNQPQHF. The DNA of the CDR3 is TGTGCCAGCAGTTTGAGGGACCCCAATCAGCCCCAGCATTTT.

There are a few counts of this clone. CDR3 loop: CASSPPKGAHEQYF. Written as DNA, the CDR3 is TGTGCCAGCAGCCCCCCGAAGGGGGCCCACGAGCAGTACTTC. This rearrangement joins TRBV14 to TRBJ2-7; 7 bases fit TRBD1. The CDR3 sequence is 14 residues long. V shed 4 bases and J 5 bases; nucleotides not matched to a gene: 8. Germline values: CDR1 SGHDN, CDR2 FVKESK.

The CDR3 sequence: CASSQWMDISNQPQHF. CDR3 coding DNA: TGCGCCAGCAGCCAATGGATGGACATCTCAAATCAGCCCCAGCATTTT. The chain employs TRBV4-3 and TRBJ1-5; the D gene is possibly TRBD1 (5 bases). From germline, CDR1 is LGHNA and CDR2 YSLEER. Trimming cost V 2 bases and J 4 bases, with 15 bases left between them. The CDR3 runs 16 residues.

The V gene is TRBV5-1, the J gene TRBJ2-1; D is possibly TRBD1 (5 bases). From germline, CDR1 is SGHRS and CDR2 YFSETQ. This CDR3 comprises 16 residues. V was shortened by 0 bases and J by 9 bases, with 19 bases between the two germline ends. The CDR3 loop reads CASSLVATALLGEQFF. The CDR3 region has the DNA TGCGCCAGCAGCTTGGTTGCGACAGCCCTTCTTGGTGAGCAGTTCTTC.